The sequence of this T cell receptor beta chain was determined in a study of control samples from healthy donors and cancer patients. Repertoires were generated with immunoSEQ multiplex PCR, while TCRdb's copy carries only in-frame clones and drops some. Found here are around 130,000 clones, about 88% of them singletons; the top ten hold about 3.4%. Looked up from germline, CDR1 is GTSNPN and CDR2 is SVGIG (reference sequence). The V gene lost 0 bases and the J gene lost 6 bases, with 9 bases spanning the gap. The CDR3 runs 12 residues. Source material: blood. The clonotype was recovered from a middle-aged man in good health. The chain joins TRBV30 to TRBJ2-7, with D perhaps matching TRBD1 (5 bases). This CDR3 is CAWSVAGSEQYF. The CDR3 DNA reads TGTGCCTGGAGTGTAGCAGGGTCCGAGCAGTACTTC.